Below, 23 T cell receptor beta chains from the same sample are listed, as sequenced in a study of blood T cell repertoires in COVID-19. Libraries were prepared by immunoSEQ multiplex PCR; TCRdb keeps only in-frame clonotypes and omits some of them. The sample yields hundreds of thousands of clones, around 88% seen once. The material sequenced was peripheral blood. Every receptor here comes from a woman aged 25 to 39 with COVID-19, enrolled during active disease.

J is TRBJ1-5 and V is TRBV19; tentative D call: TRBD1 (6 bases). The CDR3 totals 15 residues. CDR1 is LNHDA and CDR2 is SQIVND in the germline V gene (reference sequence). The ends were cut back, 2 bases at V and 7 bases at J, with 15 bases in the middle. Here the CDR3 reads CASSISAGGRQPQHF. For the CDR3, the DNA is TGTGCCAGTAGTATATCCGCTGGGGGCCGCCAGCCCCAGCATTTT. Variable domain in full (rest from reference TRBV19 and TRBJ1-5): DGGITQSPKYLFRKEGQNVTLSCEQNLNHDAMYWYRQDPGQGLRLIYYSQIVNDFQKGDIAEGYSVSREKKESFPLTVTSAQKNPTAFYLCASSISAGGRQPQHFGDGTRLSIL.

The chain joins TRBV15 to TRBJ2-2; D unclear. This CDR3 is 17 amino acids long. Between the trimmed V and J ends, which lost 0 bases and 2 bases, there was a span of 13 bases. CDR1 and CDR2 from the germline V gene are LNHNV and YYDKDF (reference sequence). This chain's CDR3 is CATSRDLTRINTGELFF. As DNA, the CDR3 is TGTGCCACCAGCAGAGATTTAACCAGAATAAACACCGGGGAGCTGTTTTTT.

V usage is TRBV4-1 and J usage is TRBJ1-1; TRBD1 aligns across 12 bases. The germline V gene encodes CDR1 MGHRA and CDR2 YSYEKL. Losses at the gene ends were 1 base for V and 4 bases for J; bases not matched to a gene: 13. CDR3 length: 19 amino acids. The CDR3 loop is CASSQAPGQGAWKGTEAFF. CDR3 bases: TGCGCCAGCAGCCAAGCTCCGGGACAGGGGGCATGGAAGGGCACTGAAGCTTTCTTT.

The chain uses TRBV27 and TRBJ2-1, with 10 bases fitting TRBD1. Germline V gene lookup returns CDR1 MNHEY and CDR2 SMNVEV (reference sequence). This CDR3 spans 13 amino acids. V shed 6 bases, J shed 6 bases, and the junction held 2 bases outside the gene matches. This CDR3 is CASRRTGGNEQFF. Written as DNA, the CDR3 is TGTGCCAGCAGGCGGACAGGGGGCAATGAGCAGTTCTTC.

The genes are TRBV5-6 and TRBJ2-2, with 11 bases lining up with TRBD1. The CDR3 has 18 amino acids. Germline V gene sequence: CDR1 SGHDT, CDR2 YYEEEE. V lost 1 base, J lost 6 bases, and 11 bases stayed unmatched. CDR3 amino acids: CASSLSGQGAPRSGELFF. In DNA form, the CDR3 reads TGTGCCAGCAGCTTGTCAGGACAGGGGGCCCCGAGGTCCGGGGAGCTGTTTTTT.

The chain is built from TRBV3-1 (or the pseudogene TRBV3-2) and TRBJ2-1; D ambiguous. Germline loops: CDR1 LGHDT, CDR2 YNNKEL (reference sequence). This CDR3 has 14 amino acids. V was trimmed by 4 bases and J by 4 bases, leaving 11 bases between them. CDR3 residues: CASSPQDLYNEQFF. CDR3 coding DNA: TGTGCCAGCAGCCCCCAAGACTTGTACAATGAGCAGTTCTTC.

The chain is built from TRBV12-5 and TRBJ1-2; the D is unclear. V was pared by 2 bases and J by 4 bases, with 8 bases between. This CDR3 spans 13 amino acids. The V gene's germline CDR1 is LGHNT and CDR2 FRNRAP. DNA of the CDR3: TGTGCTAGTGGTTTGCGCGGGTTCTATGGCTACACCTTC. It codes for CASGLRGFYGYTF. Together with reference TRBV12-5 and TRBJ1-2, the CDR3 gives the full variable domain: DARVTQTPRHKVTEMGQEVTMRCQPILGHNTVFWYRQTMMQGLELLAYFRNRAPLDDSGMPKDRFSAEMPDATLATLKIQPSEPRDSAVYFCASGLRGFYGYTFGSGTRLTVV.

DNA of the CDR3: TGTGCCAGCAGGTACACTAGCCAGCACTACGAGCAGTACTTC. Residues: CASRYTSQHYEQYF. The genes are TRBV2 and TRBJ2-7; the D gene is possibly TRBD2 (6 bases). Trimming left V 6 bases short and J 3 bases short, with 15 bases between. CDR1 and CDR2 from the germline V gene are SNHLY and FYNNEI. This CDR3 is built from 14 residues.

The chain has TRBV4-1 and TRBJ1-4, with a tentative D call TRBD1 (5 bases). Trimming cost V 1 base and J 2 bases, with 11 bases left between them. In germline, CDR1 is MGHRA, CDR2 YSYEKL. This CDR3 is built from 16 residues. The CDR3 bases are TGCGCCAGCAGCCAAGCCCCCAGGGTTACTAATGAAAAACTGTTTTTT. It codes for CASSQAPRVTNEKLFF.

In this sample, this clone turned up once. The CDR3 coding sequence is TGTGCCAGAAGCTTGAATGCCCTCAGGGTTGATGCCTTTAGTTACCAAGAGACCCAGTACTTC. Translation: CARSLNALRVDAFSYQETQYF. The chain has TRBV5-3 and TRBJ2-5, with D maybe TRBD1 (5 bases). TRBV5-3 is given ORF status, its function remaining uncertain. This CDR3 has 21 amino acids. Trimming took 1 base from V and 0 from J, leaving 28 bases between them.

The CDR3: CAIGTGGRSPLHF. The DNA of the CDR3 is TGTGCCATCGGGACAGGGGGCAGATCACCCCTCCACTTT. The chain carries TRBV6-5 and TRBJ1-6; 12 positions match TRBD1. The CDR3 sequence is 13 residues long. V was pared by 10 bases and J by 10 bases, with 5 bases of the junction left unmatched. Looked up from germline, CDR1 is MNHEY and CDR2 is SVGAGI.

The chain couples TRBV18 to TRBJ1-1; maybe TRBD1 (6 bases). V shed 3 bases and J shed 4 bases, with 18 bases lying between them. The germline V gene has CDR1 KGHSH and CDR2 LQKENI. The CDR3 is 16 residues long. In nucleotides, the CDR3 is TGTGCCAGCTCACCCCCTGGGGGCAGGGGTGGCACTGAAGCTTTCTTT. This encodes CASSPPGGRGGTEAFF.

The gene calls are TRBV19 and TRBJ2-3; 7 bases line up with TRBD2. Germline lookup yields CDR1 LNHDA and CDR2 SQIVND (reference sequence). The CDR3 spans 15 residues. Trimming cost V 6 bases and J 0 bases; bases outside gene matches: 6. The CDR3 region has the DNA TGTGCCAGTAGGTGGGGAGGGACTAGCACAGATACGCAGTATTTT. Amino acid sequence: CASRWGGTSTDTQYF.

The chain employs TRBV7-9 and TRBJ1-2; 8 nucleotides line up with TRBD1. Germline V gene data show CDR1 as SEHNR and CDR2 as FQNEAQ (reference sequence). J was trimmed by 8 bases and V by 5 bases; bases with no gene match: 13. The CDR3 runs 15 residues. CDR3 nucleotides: TGTGCCAGCAGCCCAGCACAAACAGGGGGTAGCGGCTACACCTTC. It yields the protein CASSPAQTGGSGYTF.

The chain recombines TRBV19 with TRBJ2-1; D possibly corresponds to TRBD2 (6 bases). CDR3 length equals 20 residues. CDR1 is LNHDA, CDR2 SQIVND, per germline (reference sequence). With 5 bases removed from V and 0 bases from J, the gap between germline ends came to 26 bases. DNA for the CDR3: TGTGCCAGTAGTCTGTGGGGGTTTGTTAGCGGTGAAAGCTCCTACAATGAGCAGTTCTTC. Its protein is CASSLWGFVSGESSYNEQFF.

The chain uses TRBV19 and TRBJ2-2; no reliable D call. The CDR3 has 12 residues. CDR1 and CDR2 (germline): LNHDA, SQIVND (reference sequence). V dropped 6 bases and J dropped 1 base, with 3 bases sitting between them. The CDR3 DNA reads TGTGCCAGTAGCGGGAACACCGGGGAGCTGTTTTTT. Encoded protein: CASSGNTGELFF.

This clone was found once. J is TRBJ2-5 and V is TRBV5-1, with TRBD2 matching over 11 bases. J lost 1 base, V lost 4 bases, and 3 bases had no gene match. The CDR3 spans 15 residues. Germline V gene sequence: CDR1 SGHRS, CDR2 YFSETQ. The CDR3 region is CASSLTSGGQETQYF. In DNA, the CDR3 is TGCGCCAGCAGCCTAACTAGCGGGGGCCAAGAGACCCAGTACTTC.

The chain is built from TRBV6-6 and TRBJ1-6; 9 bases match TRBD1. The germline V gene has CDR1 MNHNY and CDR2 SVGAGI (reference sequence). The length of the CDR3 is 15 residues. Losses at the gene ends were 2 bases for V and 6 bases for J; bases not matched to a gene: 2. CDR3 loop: CASSYTGQGNSPLHF. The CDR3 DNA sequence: TGTGCCAGCAGTTACACGGGACAGGGTAATTCACCCCTCCACTTT.

The CDR3 DNA sequence: TGTGCCAGCAGCGCCTGCTTCAACGGGAGGTCAACCTACGAGCAGTACGTC. Protein: CASSACFNGRSTYEQYV. The rearrangement links TRBV9 to TRBJ2-7; 7 bases are shared with TRBD2. This CDR3 spans 17 amino acids. Trimming at V came to 3 bases and at J to 2 bases, leaving 14 bases not matched to a gene. CDR1 and CDR2 from the germline V gene are SGDLS and YYNGEE.

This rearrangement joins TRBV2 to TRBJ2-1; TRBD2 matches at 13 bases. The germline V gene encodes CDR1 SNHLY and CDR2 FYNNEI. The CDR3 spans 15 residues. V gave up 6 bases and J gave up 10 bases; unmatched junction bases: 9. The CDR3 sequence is CASSPTSGGPYEQFF. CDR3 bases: TGTGCCAGCAGCCCGACTAGCGGGGGGCCGTACGAGCAGTTCTTC.

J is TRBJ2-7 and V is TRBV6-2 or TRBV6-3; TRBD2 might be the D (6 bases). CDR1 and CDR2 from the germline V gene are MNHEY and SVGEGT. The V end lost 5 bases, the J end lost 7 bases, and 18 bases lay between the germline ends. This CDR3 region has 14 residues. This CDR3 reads CASSRPEGPGEQYF. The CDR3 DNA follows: TGTGCCAGCAGTCGCCCGGAGGGGCCCGGTGAGCAGTACTTC.

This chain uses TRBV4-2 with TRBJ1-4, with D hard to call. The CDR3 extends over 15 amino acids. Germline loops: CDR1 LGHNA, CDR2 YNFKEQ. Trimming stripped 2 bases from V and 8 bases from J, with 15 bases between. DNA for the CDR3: TGTGCCAGCAGCCAACCGGCCCGGGAGGGAGAAAAACTGTTTTTT. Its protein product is CASSQPAREGEKLFF.

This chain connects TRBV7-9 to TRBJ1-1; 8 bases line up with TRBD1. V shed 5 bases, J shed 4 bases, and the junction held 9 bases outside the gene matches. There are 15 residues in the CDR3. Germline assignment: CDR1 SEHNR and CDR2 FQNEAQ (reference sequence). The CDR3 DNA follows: TGTGCCAGCAGCCTAGGACAGGGAAGGTCCACTGAAGCTTTCTTT. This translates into CASSLGQGRSTEAFF.